This TCR beta chain originates from a study of tumor-infiltrating lymphocytes in primary liver carcinoma (dated by TCRdb to about 2017). General notes on the study: Surgical resection was performed in China between late 2015 and 2016 on 5 or 6 patients with histopathologically diagnosed primary liver carcinoma. Hepatocellular carcinoma (four) or combined HCC and intrahepatic cholangiocarcinoma (one) was present in the five patients, who were three men and two women aged 30 to 69 years. The tumors of the five patients were staged as T1-T3 N0M0, with maximum diameters ranging from about 4.2 to 11 cm. Each sample produced roughly 3.5 to 8 million productive TCRbeta reads, and read depth showed no significant difference between tissue types. For each liver tumor, the study sampled five regions along with adjacent normal tissue and blood, and applied TCRbeta repertoire sequencing, expression microarrays and whole-exome sequencing. A total of approximately 35 specimens from 5 patients underwent TCRbeta repertoire sequencing, comprising around 25 tumor regions, 5 adjacent noncancerous liver tissues and 5 peripheral blood samples. Repertoires from technical replicates were highly reproducible, with mean shared-clone rates approximately 0.9 and correlation coefficients above 0.95. What the work shows at the level of the full study, not this receptor alone: With just five patients in the study, the authors point out that the findings should be validated in a larger study. Compared with blood, tumors had a significantly larger share of the repertoire taken up by the top 250 clones (p = 0.039). Since the samples were bulk and unsorted, there was no way to compare CD4+ and CD8+ T cell repertoires. Only the TCR beta chain was sequenced, which likely underestimates true repertoire diversity because unpaired alpha chains were not captured. Consistent with antigen-driven expansion, pairs of tumor regions showed higher repertoire overlap (mean roughly 35%) than either tumor-adjacent pairs (around 17%) or tumor-blood pairs (approximately 15%).

Using a constant-region primer and ProtoScript II reverse transcriptase, TCRbeta-specific cDNA was reverse-transcribed from approximately 500 ng total RNA. TCRbeta libraries were built with three nested multiplex PCR rounds, a slightly modified ARM-PCR procedure. Sample barcodes and Illumina adapters were added in a final 25-cycle PCR with Deep VentR polymerase. Before sequencing, amplicons of 200-500 bp were purified from gel using a QIAquick gel extraction kit. An Illumina HiSeq 2500 was used to sequence the TCRbeta amplicons, generating 250-bp paired-end reads. The source study handled its data this way. Trimmomatic v0.33 was used to quality-trim the reads, and FLASH v1.2.11 was used to merge paired reads so that full CDR3 sequences could be recovered. MiGEC v1.2.1b assigned V, D and J germline segments to the rearranged TCRbeta sequences. Clonotype statistics and Shannon-Wiener diversity indices were calculated with VDJtools v1.0.0. Except for diversity analysis, only the 250 most abundant clonotypes of each sample were used in subsequent analyses to reduce sampling bias. TCRdb itself trimmed the public reads at Q25 with fastp, ran MiXCR and retained productive beta chains. Identical CDR3 protein sequences are pooled into one entry, listed with their most common genes and DNA. The V and J calls were not made by the authors but by TCRdb's processing. Present in this sample are some 320,000 distinct CDR3 sequences, 65% of which were seen just once. Of the sample, roughly 10% falls within the top ten clones.

About this clonotype itself: Its cognate antigen has yet to be identified. The junction and the germline gene differ at one end; a read error may be behind it.

TRIzol reagent was used to extract blood RNA from unsorted whole blood, while the DNeasy Blood & Tissue kit provided the germline DNA. Patients had chronic HBV infection and were treatment-naive at sampling. Around 4 milliliters of peripheral blood were collected into K2EDTA tubes before surgery. Material for sequencing was peripheral blood. The source is a man aged 35-49 years with primary liver carcinoma and hepatitis B virus infection.

CDR3 loop: CVSTRIGGPGELFF. The DNA sequence is as follows: TGTGTCAGCACTAGGATAGGGGGACCCGGGGAGCTGTTTTTT. This chain joins TRBV12-3 or TRBV12-4 to TRBJ2-2; matching of 6 bases hints at TRBD1 as the D gene. The CDR3, from cysteine to phenylalanine, totals 14 residues. Solely the CDR3 DNA is kept, with 42 bases framed from the first base.